Following are 10 T cell receptor beta chains from one sample sequenced in a study of CD8+CD57+ T cells in acquired aplastic anemia. Researchers used genomic DNA as the template to profile TCR beta VDJ and CDR3. One entry per CDR3 protein results from TCRdb running MiXCR on the reads. The sample yields about 210,000 distinct CDR3 sequences, under 65% seen once. The specimen sequenced was sorted CD4+, CD8+, or CD8+CD57+ T cells (not recorded which) from PBMCs. These receptors were collected from a human donor in good health.

This clonotype occurred a few times. This chain links TRBV9 with TRBJ2-5; D unclear. Germline V gene lookup returns CDR1 SGDLS and CDR2 YYNGEE. Trimming stripped 0 bases from V and 5 bases from J, with 14 bases between. The CDR3 is made up of 15 amino acids. As DNA, the CDR3 is TGTGCCAGCAGCGTAGCCCCGTTGGTCGGGGAGACCCAGTACTTC. Translation gives CASSVAPLVGETQYF. The whole variable domain, filled in from reference TRBV9 and TRBJ2-5, reads DSGVTQTPKHLITATGQRVTLRCSPRSGDLSVYWYQQSLDQGLQFLIQYYNGEERAKGNILERFSAQQFPDLHSELNLSSLELGDSALYFCASSVAPLVGETQYFGPGTRLLVL.

The J gene is TRBJ2-3, the V gene TRBV7-2, with a possible D match to TRBD2 (5 bases). Trimming left V 3 bases short and J 3 bases short, with 13 bases between. The CDR3 covers 15 residues. CDR1 and CDR2 from the germline V gene are SGHTA and FQGNSA. DNA of the CDR3: TGTGCCAGCAGCTTTCAGAGCGGTAGTACAGATACGCAGTATTTT. Protein product: CASSFQSGSTDTQYF.

In this sample, this clonotype turned up many times. The chain carries TRBV7-6 and TRBJ2-1, with TRBD1 as a possible D gene (6 bases). The V and J ends lost 4 bases and 5 bases respectively, with 18 bases between them. Per germline, CDR1 SGHVS and CDR2 FNYEAQ. The CDR3 length is 16 residues. CDR3: CASSSPLVGGDNEQFF. DNA of the CDR3: TGTGCCAGCAGCTCCCCCTTGGTAGGGGGAGACAATGAGCAGTTCTTC.

In its sample, this clonotype was seen many times. The chain employs TRBV25-1 and TRBJ1-2, with D unresolved. This CDR3 contains 13 residues. Trimming took off 4 bases at V and 4 bases at J, with 10 bases between the two ends. CDR1 is MGHDK, CDR2 SYGVNS, per germline. The CDR3 sequence is CASSVGSSYGYTF. The CDR3 nucleotides are TGTGCCAGCAGTGTCGGCAGTAGCTATGGCTACACCTTC.

This clonotype has ten or more counts. DNA of the CDR3: TGTGCCAGCAGCTCCTCACAGGGGATTAACACCGGGGAGCTGTTTTTT. This encodes CASSSSQGINTGELFF. The chain joins TRBV11-2 to TRBJ2-2; TRBD1 agrees at 7 bases. From germline, CDR1 is SGHAT and CDR2 FQNNGV. This CDR3 is 16 amino acids long. Trimming at V came to 4 bases and at J to 2 bases, leaving 7 bases not matched to a gene.

The chain is built from TRBV11-2 and TRBJ1-2; TRBD1 matches at 8 bases. The CDR3 runs 15 residues. Trimming cost V 3 bases and J 4 bases; bases outside gene matches: 7. Germline V gives CDR1 SGHAT, CDR2 FQNNGV. The CDR3 DNA sequence: TGTGCCAGCAGCTTTAACCGGGACAGGATCTATGGCTACACCTTC. Its translation: CASSFNRDRIYGYTF.

V is TRBV6-6 and J is TRBJ2-7; 7 bases are shared with TRBD1. Germline-derived CDR1 and CDR2 are MNHNY and SVGAGI (reference sequence). With 6 bases clipped from V and 7 bases from J, the junction kept 9 bases outside the gene matches. The CDR3 sequence is 13 residues long. In nucleotides, the CDR3 is TGTGCCAGCAGCGCCGGGACAGAGGTGGAGCAGTACTTC. Translating gives CASSAGTEVEQYF.

V usage is TRBV2 and J usage is TRBJ2-7; 7 bases match TRBD2. Germline-derived CDR1 and CDR2 are SNHLY and FYNNEI. The CDR3 totals 15 residues. V trimming: 4 bases; J trimming: 1 base; junction bases outside the gene matches: 7. CDR3 nucleotides: TGTGCCAGCAGTGTTTGGCGGGGGAGATCCTACGAGCAGTACTTC. Translation gives CASSVWRGRSYEQYF. The full variable domain, in which reference TRBV2 and TRBJ2-7 provide the parts outside the CDR3, is EPEVTQTPSHQVTQMGQEVILRCVPISNHLYFYWYRQILGQKVEFLVSFYNNEISEKSEIFDDQFSVERPDGSNFTLKIRSTKLEDSAMYFCASSVWRGRSYEQYFGPGTRLTVT.

This rearrangement joins TRBV7-9 to TRBJ1-6; D gene uncertain. CDR1 is SEHNR, CDR2 FQNEAQ, per germline (reference sequence). Trimming stripped 1 base from V and 5 bases from J, with 6 bases between. The CDR3 runs to 14 residues. CDR3 DNA: TGTGCCAGCAGCTTAGACAGCAATAATTCACCCCTCCACTTT. This translates into CASSLDSNNSPLHF.

The chain links TRBV15 to TRBJ1-1, with D possibly being TRBD1 (5 bases). The CDR3 runs 15 residues. CDR1 and CDR2 (germline): LNHNV, YYDKDF (reference sequence). V shed 0 bases and J shed 1 base, with 9 bases lying between them. Here the CDR3 DNA reads TGTGCCACCAGCAGAGATCGCGGGGGGAACACTGAAGCTTTCTTT. Protein product: CATSRDRGGNTEAFF.